Included here is one T cell receptor beta chain sequence, with context. Antigen unknown. The data originate from a study of OX40 agonist ivuxolimab in advanced cancers. Study findings and constraints: It was not determined which antigens were specifically recognized by the peripheral T cells that had undergone clonal expansion.

TCRdb's table, derived via immunoSEQ multiplex PCR, lists solely in-frame clones and lacks some. The sample shows over 75,000 clones, about 93% of them seen only once. The CDR3 consists of 14 residues. V lost 4 bases and J lost 5; bases outside the gene matches: 6. Germline CDR1 is SGHTA and CDR2 is FQGNSA. The chain links TRBV7-2 to TRBJ2-5; 8 positions match TRBD1. This specimen was CD4+ or CD8+ T cells sorted from blood, taken in a trial of the OX40 agonist ivuxolimab. This receptor was taken from an adult with an advanced solid tumor such as melanoma, head and neck, liver or kidney cancer. Here the CDR3 DNA reads TGTGCCAGCAGCTCACAGGGGGTGCGGGAGACCCAGTACTTC. This sequence encodes CASSSQGVRETQYF.